Presented here are 20 T cell receptor beta chains from one specimen sequenced in a study of T cell repertoires in cytomegalovirus infection. TCRdb redid the calling of the reads with MiXCR, one entry per CDR3 protein. The sample has 650,000 to 900,000 distinct CDR3 sequences, almost 30% seen once. Antigens of these TCRs are unknown. Sample: cultured CD8+ T cells from PBMCs, taken from culture after CMV antigen stimulation. The receptor set was obtained from a human donor in good health (CMV status not recorded). Some clones in this sample may be carry-over from other donors' samples.

The rearrangement uses TRBV7-6 and TRBJ2-1, with D unresolved. The germline V gene has CDR1 SGHVS and CDR2 FNYEAQ. Deletions cut 1 base from V and 7 bases from J, with 11 bases between. The CDR3 extends over 14 amino acids. CDR3 residues: CASSLGEAQNEQFF. The CDR3 nucleotides are TGTGCCAGCAGCTTAGGTGAGGCGCAGAATGAGCAGTTCTTC.

In this sample, this clonotype turned up a few times. V and J are TRBV12-3 or TRBV12-4 and TRBJ2-7, with a tentative D call TRBD2 (5 bases). Trimming took off 5 bases at V and 4 bases at J, with 12 bases between the two ends. This CDR3 is 13 amino acids long. CDR3 nucleotides: TGTGCCAGCAGTCCCGGGAAGAAATACGAGCAGTACGTC. Its protein product is CASSPGKKYEQYV.

This clonotype was seen only a few times. J is TRBJ2-7 and V is TRBV5-1; D is possibly TRBD1 (6 bases). V dropped 1 base and J dropped 5 bases, with 16 bases sitting between them. CDR1 is SGHRS, CDR2 YFSETQ, per germline. This CDR3 has 15 residues. As DNA, the CDR3 is TGCGCCAGCAGCTTGTGGTGGGGGCAGGGACACGAGCAGTACTTC. Encoded protein: CASSLWWGQGHEQYF.

This clonotype came up many times. The genes are TRBV7-2 and TRBJ2-3; 8 bases are a match to TRBD1. J gave up 5 bases and V 6 bases, and 10 bases lay outside the gene matches. The CDR3 totals 15 residues. Germline V CDR1 and CDR2: SGHTA, FQGNSA. The CDR3 coding sequence is TGTGCCAGCAGTCTATCAGGGGGCGCAAGAGATACGCAGTATTTT. Protein product: CASSLSGGARDTQYF.

The chain recombines TRBV12-5 with TRBJ2-1; D might be TRBD2 (5 bases). From germline, CDR1 is LGHNT and CDR2 FRNRAP. There are 16 residues in the CDR3. The V end lost 0 bases, the J end lost 4 bases, and 13 bases lay between the germline ends. The CDR3 nucleotides are TGTGCTAGTGGTTTGGTAGGCGGACTTACATACAATGAGCAGTTCTTC. Residues: CASGLVGGLTYNEQFF.

The rearrangement links TRBV27 to TRBJ1-2; TRBD1 agrees at 8 bases. Germline V gene lookup returns CDR1 MNHEY and CDR2 SMNVEV (reference sequence). The CDR3 loop spans 16 amino acids. V gave up 1 base and J gave up 2 bases; unmatched junction bases: 6. The DNA of the CDR3 is TGTGCCAGCAGTTTATTTAGGACAGGGAAGAACTATGGCTACACCTTC. Translation gives CASSLFRTGKNYGYTF.

This clonotype came up a few times. The V gene is TRBV18, the J gene TRBJ2-5, with 7 bases identical to TRBD1. V dropped 6 bases and J dropped 0; count of bases not matched to a gene: 10. The CDR3 has 16 amino acids. The V gene's germline CDR1 is KGHSH and CDR2 LQKENI. The CDR3 DNA reads TGTGCCAGCTCTCCCGGGACAGCCCTACACCAAGAGACCCAGTACTTC. Amino acids: CASSPGTALHQETQYF.

This clonotype was counted between two and nine times. The chain joins TRBV7-2 to TRBJ2-7; D possibly uses TRBD1 or TRBD2 (5 bases each). The CDR3 spans 14 residues. CDR1 SGHTA and CDR2 FQGNSA come from the germline V gene. The V gene lost 5 bases and the J gene lost 2 bases, with 13 bases spanning the gap. CDR3 DNA: TGTGCCAGCAGCCCGGGGCGAGGGACCTACGAGCAGTACGTC. Encoded protein: CASSPGRGTYEQYV.

The chain has TRBV5-1 and TRBJ2-4, with D possibly matching TRBD2 (7 bases). V lost 0 bases, J lost 5 bases, and 15 bases lay in between. This CDR3 spans 16 amino acids. In germline, CDR1 is SGHRS, CDR2 YFSETQ. The CDR3 sequence is CASSLGHGGPENIQYF. Written as DNA, the CDR3 is TGCGCCAGCAGCTTGGGGCACGGGGGGCCGGAAAACATTCAGTACTTC.

This clonotype was observed a single time. This sequence joins TRBV4-3 and TRBJ2-1; 7 bases are a match to TRBD2. Germline CDR1 LGHNA, CDR2 YSLEER. V shed 0 bases and J 9 bases; nucleotides not matched to a gene: 11. This CDR3 is 16 amino acids long. The CDR3 loop reads CASSQETREGFGEQFF. The CDR3 DNA is TGCGCCAGCAGCCAAGAGACCAGGGAGGGGTTCGGTGAGCAGTTCTTC.

This clonotype occurred many times. The gene calls are TRBV7-8 and TRBJ1-2, with 7 bases fitting TRBD1. Losses at the gene ends were 5 bases for V and 6 bases for J; bases not matched to a gene: 6. Germline values: CDR1 SGHVS, CDR2 FQNEAQ. CDR3 size: 13 residues. CDR3 sequence (DNA): TGTGCCAGCAGCCCCGCAGGGGGTAATGGCTACACCTTC. This translates into CASSPAGGNGYTF.

This chain joins TRBV4-1 and TRBJ1-1, with TRBD1 as a possible D gene (5 bases). Per the germline V gene, CDR1 is MGHRA and CDR2 is YSYEKL. V lost 0 bases to trimming and J lost 3 bases, with 11 bases between them. The CDR3 is 15 amino acids. The CDR3 nucleotides are TGCGCCAGCAGCCAAGAACCAGGGAGGGACACTGAAGCTTTCTTT. It yields the protein CASSQEPGRDTEAFF.

This clonotype turned up a few times. The V gene is TRBV4-3, the J gene TRBJ2-6; maybe TRBD1 (5 bases). The CDR3 totals 19 residues. Germline CDR1 reads LGHNA; CDR2 reads YSLEER. Trimming removed 1 base at V and 3 bases at J, with 19 bases between. CDR3 residues: CASSQGPRQNRLGANVLTF. DNA of the CDR3: TGCGCCAGCAGCCAAGGGCCAAGACAGAACAGGCTTGGGGCCAACGTCCTGACTTTC.

J is TRBJ1-2 and V is TRBV10-3, with a possible D match to TRBD1 (5 bases). Between the trimmed V and J ends, which lost 7 bases and 0 bases, there was a span of 9 bases. CDR3 size: 13 residues. Germline loops: CDR1 ENHRY, CDR2 SYGVKD. CDR3 region: CAINGGANYGYTF. The CDR3 nucleotides are TGTGCCATCAATGGGGGGGCTAACTATGGCTACACCTTC.

The V and J genes are TRBV7-6 and TRBJ1-2; D may be TRBD1 (6 bases). From germline, CDR1 is SGHVS and CDR2 FNYEAQ. V lost 2 bases to trimming and J lost 2 bases, with 12 bases between them. This CDR3 comprises 15 residues. As DNA, the CDR3 is TGTGCCAGCAGCTTACCGGGGCAGGGGAACTATGGCTACACCTTC. It codes for CASSLPGQGNYGYTF.

CDR3 nucleotide sequence: TGCGCCAGCAGCCAAGACAGAATCAAAGAGACCCAGTACTTC. This encodes CASSQDRIKETQYF. J is TRBJ2-5 and V is TRBV4-1; D ambiguous. Per germline, CDR1 MGHRA and CDR2 YSYEKL. The CDR3 sequence is 14 residues long. Trimming removed 0 bases at V and 3 bases at J, with 8 bases between.

The V gene is TRBV2, the J gene TRBJ1-2, with D unresolved. Per the germline V gene, CDR1 is SNHLY and CDR2 is FYNNEI. The CDR3 runs to 14 residues. V dropped 6 bases and J dropped 2 bases, with 13 bases sitting between them. As DNA, the CDR3 is TGTGCCAGCAGGAGTCCGACAAGAAACTATGGCTACACCTTC. It specifies CASRSPTRNYGYTF.

This clonotype has more than one count but fewer than ten. The chain combines TRBV27 with TRBJ2-1; 8 nucleotides line up with TRBD2. This CDR3 has 15 amino acids. Germline lookup yields CDR1 MNHEY and CDR2 SMNVEV (reference sequence). J was trimmed by 2 bases and V by 4 bases; bases with no gene match: 4. The CDR3 nucleotides read TGTGCCAGCAGTTCCACGACTAGCGCCTACAATGAGCAGTTCTTC. Its translation is CASSSTTSAYNEQFF.

The CDR3 nucleotides read TGCGCCAGCAGCCACCTGAAGGGGGAAGGGTCCTACAATGAGCAGTTCTTC. This translates into CASSHLKGEGSYNEQFF. V is TRBV4-3 and J is TRBJ2-1; a weak D match, TRBD1 (6 bases). The CDR3 spans 17 residues. The V and J ends lost 3 bases and 1 base respectively, with 16 bases between them. CDR1 is LGHNA, CDR2 YSLEER, per germline.

CDR3 sequence: CASSYGGLGQGATNYGYTF. The CDR3 coding sequence is TGTGCCAGCAGCTATGGGGGCTTGGGACAGGGGGCAACTAACTATGGCTACACCTTC. The chain combines TRBV5-8 with TRBJ1-2; 12 positions agree with TRBD1. Per germline, CDR1 SGHTS and CDR2 YDEGEE. V shed 3 bases and J 0 bases; nucleotides not matched to a gene: 12. CDR3 length: 19 amino acids.